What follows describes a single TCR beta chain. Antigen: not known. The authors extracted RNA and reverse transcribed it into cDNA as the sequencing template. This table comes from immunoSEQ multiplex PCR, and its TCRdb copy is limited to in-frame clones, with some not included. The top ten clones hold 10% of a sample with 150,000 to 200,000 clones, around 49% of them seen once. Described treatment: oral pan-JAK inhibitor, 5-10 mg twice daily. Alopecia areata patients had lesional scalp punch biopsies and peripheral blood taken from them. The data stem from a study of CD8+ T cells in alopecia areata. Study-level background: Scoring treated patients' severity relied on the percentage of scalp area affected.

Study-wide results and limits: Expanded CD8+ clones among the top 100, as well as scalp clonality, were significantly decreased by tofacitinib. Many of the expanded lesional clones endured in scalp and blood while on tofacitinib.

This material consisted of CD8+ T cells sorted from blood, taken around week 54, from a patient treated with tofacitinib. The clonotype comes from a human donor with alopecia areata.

CDR3 region: CASSLGGGNTGELFF. DNA of the CDR3: TGTGCCAGCAGCTTAGGAGGAGGGAACACCGGGGAGCTGTTTTTT. The chain recombines TRBV7-8 with TRBJ2-2, with a tentative D call TRBD2 (5 bases). CDR1 is SGHVS and CDR2 is FQNEAQ in the germline V gene. This CDR3 comprises 15 residues. V lost 1 base and J 1 base, leaving 7 bases between the germline ends.